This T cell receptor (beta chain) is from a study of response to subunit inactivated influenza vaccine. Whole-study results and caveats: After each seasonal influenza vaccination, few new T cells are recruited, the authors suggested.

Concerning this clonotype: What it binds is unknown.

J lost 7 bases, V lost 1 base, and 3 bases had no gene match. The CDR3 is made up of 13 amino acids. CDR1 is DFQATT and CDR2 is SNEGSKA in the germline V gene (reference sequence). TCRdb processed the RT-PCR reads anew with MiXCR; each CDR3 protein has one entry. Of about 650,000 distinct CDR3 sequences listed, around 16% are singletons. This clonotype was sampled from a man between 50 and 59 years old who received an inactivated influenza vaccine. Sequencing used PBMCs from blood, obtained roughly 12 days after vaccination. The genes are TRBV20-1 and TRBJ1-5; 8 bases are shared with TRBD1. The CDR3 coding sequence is TGCAGTGCTAGAGTGCAGGGGGCACAGCCCCAGCATTTT. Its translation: CSARVQGAQPQHF.